This T cell receptor beta chain was identified during a study of T cell responses to AZD1222 COVID-19 vaccine (dated by TCRdb to about 2021). The study in broad terms: TCR sequencing was performed for some 250 trial participants, of whom around 200 were given two doses of AZD1222 and approximately 26 were given two doses of MenACWY control vaccine. Trial participants were enrolled into age subgroups of 18-55, 56-69 and 70-plus years, which contained about 160, 30 and 59 TCR-sequenced participants, respectively. The paper as a whole reports these results and caveats: Epitopes outside the regions mutated in the B.1.351 and B.1.1.7 variants were reportedly recognized by nearly half of the unique spike-specific TCRs. Most participants were white British and females outnumbered males, and the authors suggested that clonal diversity may have been underestimated. The 56-69-year group was small, and its depth increase did not reach significance, likely because of low power. After two AZD1222 doses, spike-specific TCR breadth and depth were significantly higher than at day 0 and than in MenACWY recipients. The vaccine-associated CD4 TCRs covered the entire spike protein, and the dominant responses fell in regions 160-218 and 743-854. Because no day 14 peak-response samples were available, the repertoires could be characterized only after the peak T cell response. Conclusions about previously exposed vaccinees are limited, since just five or six AZD1222 recipients were seropositive for SARS-CoV-2 at baseline.

This specimen's time point label, per the study, means: about 28 days (+/-7) after the second vaccine dose. AZD1222 recipients with second doses at about 4 weeks or about 12 weeks were pooled, because spike-specific TCR depth and breadth did not differ between schedules. The vaccinee samples were drawn from two UK trials, COV001 and COV002, one of which was a single-blind randomized controlled phase 2/3 trial testing AZD1222 (ChAdOx1 nCoV-19) in healthy adults. Trial participant PBMC samples were collected at day 0 and day 28 after the second dose for TCRbeta chain sequencing. For this clone: There is no known antigen for this receptor. Base-call qualities are not available, and no considerably larger clone is one nucleotide away.

Counted from cysteine to phenylalanine, this CDR3 has 19 amino acids. Only the CDR3 portion is preserved as DNA: 57 bases, with reading frame beginning at the first base. CDR1 is given as SGHAT and CDR2 as FQNNGV, both from the germline V gene. Trimming accounts for 6 bases at V and 0 bases at J, while the number of junction bases matched to no gene is 14. The CDR3 regions of human TCRbeta chains were analyzed by immunosequencing. The study's own analysis went as follows. Repertoire TCRs were checked for matches against a reference library of SARS-CoV-2-specific TCRs that had been generated using the MIRA antigen-specificity platform. Breadth meant the fraction of unique TCRs that were SARS-CoV-2-associated, whereas depth meant the fraction of total T cells that were SARS-CoV-2-associated. Using the MIRA data, each spike-specific TCR was assigned both to the spike region to which the TCR was reactive and to a CD4 or CD8 class. Log10-transformed breadth and depth values were compared by one-way ANOVA with Sidak's multiple comparisons tests. TCRdb holds this immuneACCESS table with in-frame rearrangements only. Some clones are missing; in checked studies, unresolved V genes explain under half, and the rest has no known cause. The V and J calls and the clone size are those of that table, but D and trimming were determined from the DNA. The sample profile shows fewer than 20,000 clones; over 85% of them were found once. The ten largest account for 7.5% to 9% of the sample.

The receptor chain draws on TRBV11-2 and TRBJ2-1; the central 10 bases match TRBD2. This receptor was taken from an adult who received the AZD1222 COVID-19 vaccine. The starting material was peripheral blood, obtained 28 days after the second AZD1222 dose. The encoded CDR3 is CASRPRGLAVVSSYNEQFF. The DNA sequence follows: TGTGCCAGCAGGCCCCGAGGACTAGCGGTTGTTAGCTCCTACAATGAGCAGTTCTTC.